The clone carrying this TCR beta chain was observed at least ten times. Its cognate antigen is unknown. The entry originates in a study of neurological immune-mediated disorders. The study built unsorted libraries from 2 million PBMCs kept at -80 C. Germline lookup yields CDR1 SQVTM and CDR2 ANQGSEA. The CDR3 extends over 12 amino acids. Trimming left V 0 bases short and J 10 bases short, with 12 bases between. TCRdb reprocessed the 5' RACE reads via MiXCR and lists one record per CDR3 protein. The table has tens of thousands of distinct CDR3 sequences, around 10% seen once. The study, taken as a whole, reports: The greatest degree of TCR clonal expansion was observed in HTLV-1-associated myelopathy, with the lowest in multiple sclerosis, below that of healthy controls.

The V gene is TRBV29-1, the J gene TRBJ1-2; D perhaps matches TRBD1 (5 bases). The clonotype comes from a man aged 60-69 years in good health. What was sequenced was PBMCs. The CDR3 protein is CSVEDPEGPYTF. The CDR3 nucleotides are TGCAGCGTTGAAGATCCAGAGGGACCCTACACCTTC.